This T cell receptor (beta chain) was captured in a study of cytomegalovirus exposure and HLA in healthy donors. Findings and caveats of the study: A later examination showed that TCR association rates differed by HLA locus, with DRB1 most and HLA-C fewest. The authors enumerated 150 to 200 TCR beta chains as linked to cytomegalovirus. Later on, an analysis tied around 17,000 TCR beta sequences to HLA alleles at 0.05 false discovery rate.

PCR amplification relied on 60 Vbeta primers (plus 13 Jbeta primers). This table comes from immunoSEQ multiplex PCR, and its TCRdb copy is limited to in-frame clones, with some not included. This table has roughly 120,000 clones, 70% to 80% appearing once. As for this clone: Antigen specificity is unknown.

The source material was PBMCs. This sequence was found in a man in his late teens or twenties in good health and CMV-seronegative.

The CDR3 DNA reads TGTGCCAGCAGTGAATACTCTGAAGCTTTCTTT. It yields the protein CASSEYSEAFF. The V and J genes are TRBV25-1 and TRBJ1-1, with unresolved D. The germline V gene has CDR1 MGHDK and CDR2 SYGVNS. Between the trimmed V and J ends, which lost 0 bases and 6 bases, there was a span of 2 bases. The CDR3 has 11 amino acids.